The following is a T cell receptor (beta chain) sequence with its context. Its antigen is not identified. The sample is drawn from a study of blood T cells in healthy people across ages. Study results and caveats: Age advanced and TCR beta diversity per million T cells fell, roughly linearly. The unknown donor CMV status may have confounded expanded clonotype changes.

Then a second PCR, running about 6 to 12 cycles, was carried out with a sample-barcoded 5' primer and a J-beta primer mix. MiXCR was run by TCRdb on the 5' RACE reads, yielding one entry per CDR3 protein. The data contain roughly 1,500,000 distinct CDR3 sequences, almost 35% of them singletons. At least 7 million PBMCs were isolated per sample. Germline CDR1 and CDR2: KGHSH and LQKENI. The V and J ends lost 6 bases and 6 bases respectively, with 14 bases between them. CDR3 length: 13 residues. This TCR was recovered from a woman in her twenties or thirties in good health. The chain uses TRBV18 and TRBJ1-2; maybe TRBD1 (5 bases). Material: blood. CDR3 loop: CASSGGAGDGYTF. The CDR3 DNA is TGTGCCAGCTCGGGCGGGGCTGGAGATGGCTACACCTTC.